This entry is about one T cell receptor beta chain. The sample carries other DNA sequences with the same CDR3. The data are from a study of blood T cell repertoires in COVID-19. Overall study: The origin of the acute and convalescent COVID-19 samples was the United States, Italy and Spain. PBMCs, B-cell-depleted T cells, or T cells provided the cDNA or gDNA that made up the material.

Original processing notes: Using reference gene primer amplification, nucleated cell counts were estimated. Method: immunoSEQ multiplex PCR; TCRdb's copy keeps in-frame clones and lacks some. V and J calls and clone size are those listed in that table; D and trimming were worked out from the DNA. The sample lists about 670,000 clones; about 87% were seen once. Sequencing used peripheral blood. The clonotype originates from a woman under 30 with acute or convalescent COVID-19.

The CDR3 loop is CASSYSRSSYEQYF. CDR3 in DNA: TGTGCCAGCAGTTACTCCCGGAGCTCCTACGAGCAGTACTTC. The V and J genes are TRBV6-5 and TRBJ2-7; D uncertain. Germline lookup yields CDR1 MNHEY and CDR2 SVGAGI. The CDR3 consists of 14 residues. Between the trimmed V and J ends, which lost 0 bases and 0 bases, there was a span of 6 bases.